A selection of T cell receptor beta chains follows, all from one sample in a study of blood T cell repertoires in COVID-19. The data were produced by immunoSEQ multiplex PCR, yet TCRdb's version contains in-frame clones alone and is incomplete. The data show approximately 290,000 clones, with 70% to 85% seen just once and 0.87% held by the top ten. The sequenced material came from peripheral blood. These receptor sequences come from a human donor with COVID-19, enrolled during active disease. The donor label of this sample is uncertain. Both conserved end residues are part of each CDR3. A D gene is named only where the DNA matches it firmly. The size field is filled for only some rows; it gives once, few, many or a size class.

j_call d_call clone_size v_call cdr3_aa cdr3_nt
TRBJ2-1 . . TRBV7-2 CASLPTSSSYNEQFF TGTGCCAGCCTACCGACCTCTAGCTCCTACAATGAGCAGTTCTTC
TRBJ1-5 . . TRBV19 CASTDPSLTVTAFNQPQHF TGTGCCAGCACCGATCCAAGCCTCACGGTGACAGCCTTCAATCAGCCCCAGCATTTT
TRBJ2-1 TRBD2 once TRBV28 CASSSAGTSGYNEQFF TGTGCCAGCAGTTCGGCCGGGACTAGCGGTTACAATGAGCAGTTCTTC
TRBJ2-7 . . TRBV18 CASSPNREGFEQYF TGTGCCAGCTCACCTAACAGGGAGGGGTTCGAGCAGTACTTC
TRBJ1-2 . . TRBV5-1 CASSNDRSYTF TGCGCCAGCAGCAATGACAGATCCTACACCTTC
TRBJ2-7 . . TRBV5-6 CASSLVPGDLSYEQYF TGTGCCAGCAGCTTGGTTCCCGGGGATCTCTCCTACGAGCAGTACTTC
TRBJ2-3 . . TRBV27 CASSLSNPAAVSTDTQYF TGTGCCAGCAGTTTATCGAATCCGGCGGCAGTTAGCACAGATACGCAGTATTTT
TRBJ1-5 . . TRBV27 CASSLLGLEGQPQHF TGTGCCAGCAGTTTACTGGGGCTAGAAGGTCAGCCCCAGCATTTT
TRBJ2-2 TRBD1 . TRBV24-1 CATSDPGTGNTGELFF TGTGCCACCAGTGATCCCGGGACAGGGAACACCGGGGAGCTGTTTTTT
TRBJ2-5 . few TRBV9 CASSVGIGAIGETQYF TGTGCCAGCAGCGTAGGAATTGGAGCTATTGGAGAGACCCAGTACTTC
TRBJ2-7 TRBD1 . TRBV3-1/TRBV3-2 CASSKSLGTAYEQYF TGTGCCAGCAGCAAATCCCTCGGGACAGCTTACGAGCAGTACTTC
TRBJ1-5 . . TRBV29-1 CSVADYSNQPQHF TGCAGCGTTGCTGACTATAGCAATCAGCCCCAGCATTTT
TRBJ1-1 . once TRBV28 CASPPSGMNTEAFF TGTGCCAGCCCCCCGTCAGGCATGAACACTGAAGCTTTCTTT
TRBJ1-4 TRBD1 . TRBV28 CASRGGRANEKLFF TGTGCCAGCAGAGGGGGCAGGGCTAATGAAAAACTGTTTTTT
TRBJ2-1 TRBD2 . TRBV4-1 CASSQVGLAGAHEQFF TGCGCCAGCAGCCAAGTGGGACTAGCGGGAGCCCATGAGCAGTTCTTC
TRBJ2-7 . . TRBV7-9 CASSLGTKLYEQYF TGTGCCAGCAGCTTAGGGACAAAGCTATACGAGCAGTACTTC
TRBJ1-4 TRBD1 . TRBV19 CASSDTGTANEKLFF TGTGCCAGTAGTGACACCGGGACAGCTAATGAAAAACTGTTTTTT
TRBJ2-1 . . TRBV5-4 CASSLAQGRAYNEQFF TGTGCCAGCAGCTTGGCCCAGGGGCGGGCCTACAATGAGCAGTTCTTC
TRBJ2-2 TRBD1 . TRBV7-8 CASSSRQVGQANTGELFF TGTGCCAGCAGTTCCCGTCAAGTGGGACAGGCGAACACCGGGGAGCTGTTTTTT
TRBJ1-2 . . TRBV19 CASSIGVEQDLYTF TGTGCCAGTAGTATAGGTGTGGAACAGGATCTCTACACCTTC
TRBJ1-5 . . TRBV18 CASSPNPDRPQHF TGTGCCAGCTCACCAAATCCCGACAGACCCCAGCATTTT
TRBJ1-2 . . TRBV5-6 CASSLPGYGYTF TGTGCCAGCAGCTTGCCGGGCTATGGCTACACCTTC
TRBJ2-7 TRBD2 . TRBV19 CASSVTGLAGEQYF TGTGCCAGTAGTGTCACGGGACTAGCGGGCGAGCAGTACTTC
TRBJ2-1 TRBD2 once TRBV7-2 CASSLQAGGPLPEQFF TGTGCCAGCAGCCTCCAAGCGGGAGGGCCTTTGCCTGAGCAGTTCTTC
TRBJ2-1 . . TRBV9 CASSPTGRRADEQFF TGTGCCAGCAGCCCCACCGGGAGAAGGGCCGATGAGCAGTTCTTC
TRBJ2-2 . . TRBV7-3 CASTLVGGPGELFF TGTGCCAGCACCCTGGTGGGGGGACCCGGGGAGCTGTTTTTT
TRBJ2-2 TRBD1 . TRBV28 CASSSTGTANTGELFF TGTGCCAGCAGCAGCACCGGGACAGCTAACACCGGGGAGCTGTTTTTT
TRBJ2-5 . . TRBV7-2 CASSLDPRETQYF TGTGCCAGCAGCTTGGATCCCAGGGAGACCCAGTACTTC
TRBJ1-5 TRBD1 . TRBV6-2/TRBV6-3 CASSWTGRQPQHF TGTGCCAGCAGTTGGACAGGGAGGCAGCCCCAGCATTTT
TRBJ1-2 TRBD1 . TRBV10-3 CATDRGTEGYTF TGTGCCACCGACAGGGGGACCGAAGGCTACACCTTC
TRBJ2-1 . . TRBV11-3 CASSQRNEQFF TGTGCCAGCAGCCAGAGGAATGAGCAGTTCTTC
TRBJ1-1 . . TRBV29-1 CSVVWQTTEAFF TGCAGCGTTGTCTGGCAGACTACTGAAGCTTTCTTT
TRBJ2-1 TRBD2 . TRBV7-3 CASRLAGGLGEQFF TGTGCCAGCAGACTAGCGGGAGGGCTGGGTGAGCAGTTCTTC
TRBJ1-4 TRBD1 . TRBV7-2 CASSTDRGTTEKLFF TGTGCCAGCAGCACCGACAGGGGGACCACCGAAAAACTGTTTTTT
TRBJ1-4 . . TRBV5-5 CASSFQYWEKLFF TGTGCCAGCAGCTTCCAGTATTGGGAAAAACTGTTTTTT
TRBJ1-1 TRBD1 . TRBV6-6 CASSYGTGDGTEAFF TGTGCCAGCAGTTACGGAACAGGGGATGGGACTGAAGCTTTCTTT
TRBJ1-5 . . TRBV7-2 CASSVTLNSQPQHF TGTGCCAGCAGCGTGACACTCAATAGTCAGCCCCAGCATTTT
TRBJ1-1 TRBD1 . TRBV15 CATSRDRGRTEAFF TGTGCCACCAGCAGGGACAGGGGGAGGACCGAAGCTTTCTTT
TRBJ1-3 TRBD1 once TRBV15 CATSPFPPGGTGNTIYF TGTGCCACCAGCCCCTTTCCCCCAGGGGGAACTGGAAACACCATATATTTT
TRBJ1-1 TRBD1 . TRBV5-1 CASSRTGPMNTEAFF TGCGCCAGCAGCCGGACAGGCCCAATGAACACTGAAGCTTTCTTT
TRBJ2-7 TRBD1 . TRBV28 CASSPLGLLWGQSYEQYF TGTGCCAGCAGTCCATTAGGCCTCTTATGGGGACAGTCCTACGAGCAGTACTTC
TRBJ1-4 TRBD1 few TRBV5-1 CASSSQGAGEKLFF TGCGCCAGCAGCAGTCAGGGGGCCGGAGAAAAACTGTTTTTT
TRBJ2-2 TRBD2 . TRBV3-1/TRBV3-2 CASSRGLAGGATGELFF TGTGCCAGCAGCCGGGGACTAGCGGGAGGAGCCACCGGGGAGCTGTTTTTT
TRBJ2-3 . . TRBV16 CASSQWTSTDTQYF TGTGCCAGCAGCCAATGGACTAGCACAGATACGCAGTATTTT